Listed below are T cell receptor beta chains from one sample, sequenced in a study of blood T cell repertoires in COVID-19. TCRdb's table, derived via immunoSEQ multiplex PCR, lists solely in-frame clones and lacks some. Counted here are roughly 150,000 clones, around four fifths occurring once; the ten biggest clones make up roughly 3.6%. Sequencing was done on a sample of peripheral blood. The receptors originated from a woman older than 75 with acute or convalescent COVID-19. Both conserved end residues are part of each CDR3. A D gene is named only where the DNA matches it firmly. Clone size is not always given. Where it is, it says once, few, many or a class for expanded clones.

CDR3: CASSLRQNSYGYTF; DNA: TGTGCCAGCAGCTTACGACAGAACTCCTATGGCTACACCTTC; D: NA; V: TRBV7-9; size: NA; J: TRBJ1-2; length: 14
CDR3: CASSQDIGQGNYGYTF; DNA: TGCGCCAGCAGCCAAGACATCGGACAGGGGAACTATGGCTACACCTTC; D: TRBD1; V: TRBV4-1; size: NA; J: TRBJ1-2; length: 16
CDR3: CASGAGILGTNEQFF; DNA: TGCGCCAGCGGGGCAGGGATCCTGGGTACCAATGAGCAGTTCTTC; D: NA; V: TRBV5-1; size: NA; J: TRBJ2-1; length: 15
CDR3: CASSKAPRGRWNQPQHF; DNA: TGTGCCAGCAGCAAAGCCCCCAGGGGGCGATGGAATCAGCCCCAGCATTTT; D: NA; V: TRBV21-1; size: NA; J: TRBJ1-5; length: 17
CDR3: CASSIAAGALNEQFF; DNA: TGTGCCAGTAGTATAGCCGCGGGGGCTCTGAATGAGCAGTTCTTC; D: NA; V: TRBV19; size: medium-sized; J: TRBJ2-1; length: 15
CDR3: CASSRDRDSSGNTIYF; DNA: TGTGCCAGCAGCAGAGACAGGGATAGCTCTGGAAACACCATATATTTT; D: TRBD1; V: TRBV7-2; size: once; J: TRBJ1-3; length: 16
CDR3: CSASQPGQGGQPQHF; DNA: TGCAGTGCTAGTCAGCCGGGACAGGGAGGTCAGCCCCAGCATTTT; D: TRBD1; V: TRBV20-1; size: NA; J: TRBJ1-5; length: 15
CDR3: CASSSGTGGETQYF; DNA: TGTGCCAGCAGCTCCGGGACAGGGGGTGAGACCCAGTACTTC; D: TRBD1; V: TRBV6-5; size: NA; J: TRBJ2-5; length: 14
CDR3: CASSVGQGGKLFF; DNA: TGTGCCAGCAGTGTCGGACAGGGGGGAAAACTGTTTTTT; D: TRBD1; V: TRBV12-3/TRBV12-4; size: NA; J: TRBJ1-4; length: 13
CDR3: CASSLRQGVGTGELFF; DNA: TGTGCCAGCAGCTTAAGACAGGGAGTAGGCACCGGGGAGCTGTTTTTT; D: TRBD1; V: TRBV7-3; size: NA; J: TRBJ2-2; length: 16
CDR3: CASSLAVTSVDNEQFF; DNA: TGTGCCAGCAGCTTAGCGGTTACTAGCGTAGACAATGAGCAGTTCTTC; D: TRBD2; V: TRBV7-9; size: NA; J: TRBJ2-1; length: 16
CDR3: CATALDSPLHF; DNA: TGTGCCACCGCGTTAGATTCACCCCTCCACTTT; D: NA; V: TRBV7-2; size: NA; J: TRBJ1-6; length: 11
CDR3: CASSLGAEAFF; DNA: TGCGCCAGCAGCTTGGGAGCTGAAGCTTTCTTT; D: NA; V: TRBV5-1; size: NA; J: TRBJ1-1; length: 11
CDR3: CASILDSANTGELFF; DNA: TGTGCCAGCATTTTAGACAGCGCGAACACCGGGGAGCTGTTTTTT; D: NA; V: TRBV2; size: NA; J: TRBJ2-2; length: 15
CDR3: CASSPGQDYGYTF; DNA: TGCGCCAGCAGCCCGGGACAGGACTATGGCTACACCTTC; D: TRBD1; V: TRBV10-1; size: few; J: TRBJ1-2; length: 13
CDR3: CASSPGSANTEAFF; DNA: TGTGCCAGCAGCCCAGGATCAGCGAACACTGAAGCTTTCTTT; D: NA; V: TRBV7-3; size: NA; J: TRBJ1-1; length: 14
CDR3: CASSTQGFTGELFF; DNA: TGTGCCAGTAGTACACAGGGGTTCACCGGGGAGCTGTTTTTT; D: TRBD1; V: TRBV19; size: NA; J: TRBJ2-2; length: 14
CDR3: CASSQVRGVKAFF; DNA: TGTGCCAGCAGCCAAGTGCGGGGCGTAAAAGCTTTCTTT; D: NA; V: TRBV14; size: NA; J: TRBJ1-1; length: 13
CDR3: CASSAATVMNTEAFF; DNA: TGTGCCAGCAGCGCCGCTACAGTGATGAACACTGAAGCTTTCTTT; D: NA; V: TRBV9; size: NA; J: TRBJ1-1; length: 15
CDR3: CASSLSGTGIYGYTF; DNA: TGTGCCAGCAGCTTAAGTGGGACAGGGATCTATGGCTACACCTTC; D: TRBD1; V: TRBV7-3; size: NA; J: TRBJ1-2; length: 15
CDR3: CASQGNYEQYF; DNA: TGTGCCAGCCAGGGGAACTACGAGCAGTACTTC; D: NA; V: TRBV6-6; size: NA; J: TRBJ2-7; length: 11
CDR3: CASSGGAPGRHF; DNA: TGTGCCTCCAGCGGGGGGGCCCCCGGGAGGCATTTT; D: NA; V: TRBV12-3/TRBV12-4; size: few; J: TRBJ1-5; length: 12
CDR3: CAWSVRTGINNEQFF; DNA: TGTGCCTGGAGTGTCCGGACAGGTATTAACAATGAGCAGTTCTTC; D: TRBD1; V: TRBV30; size: NA; J: TRBJ2-1; length: 15
CDR3: CATSEHLRRAPLPQHF; DNA: TGTGCCACCAGTGAGCACTTAAGGAGGGCACCTCTGCCCCAGCATTTT; D: NA; V: TRBV24-1; size: NA; J: TRBJ1-5; length: 16
CDR3: CAWSPGHRTDTQYF; DNA: TGTGCCTGGTCACCGGGACACCGCACAGATACGCAGTATTTT; D: NA; V: TRBV30; size: NA; J: TRBJ2-3; length: 14
CDR3: CASTGETNEKLFF; DNA: TGTGCCAGCACAGGGGAAACTAATGAAAAACTGTTTTTT; D: NA; V: TRBV4-2; size: NA; J: TRBJ1-4; length: 13
CDR3: CSARDKRQLHF; DNA: TGCAGTGCTAGAGATAAACGACAGCTCCACTTT; D: NA; V: TRBV20-1; size: NA; J: TRBJ1-6; length: 11
CDR3: CASSSIRGTEAFF; DNA: TGCGCCAGCAGCTCAATAAGGGGTACTGAAGCTTTCTTT; D: NA; V: TRBV5-1; size: few; J: TRBJ1-1; length: 13
CDR3: CASSQDGGNRGPGYTF; DNA: TGTGCCAGCAGCCAAGACGGGGGTAACAGGGGCCCTGGCTACACCTTC; D: TRBD1; V: TRBV3-1/TRBV3-2; size: few; J: TRBJ1-2; length: 16
CDR3: CASSLDVGVETQYF; DNA: TGTGCCAGCAGCTTAGATGTCGGGGTGGAGACCCAGTACTTC; D: NA; V: TRBV11-2; size: NA; J: TRBJ2-5; length: 14
CDR3: CASSTDYTDTQYF; DNA: TGTGCCAGCAGCACTGACTACACAGATACGCAGTATTTT; D: NA; V: TRBV7-3; size: NA; J: TRBJ2-3; length: 13
CDR3: CASSFPGPGELFF; DNA: TGTGCCAGCAGTTTCCCAGGGCCCGGGGAGCTGTTTTTT; D: NA; V: TRBV27; size: NA; J: TRBJ2-2; length: 13
CDR3: CASSLTGNTEAFF; DNA: TGTGCCAGCAGCTTGACGGGGAACACTGAAGCTTTCTTT; D: NA; V: TRBV7-9; size: NA; J: TRBJ1-1; length: 13
CDR3: CASSIARTDTQYF; DNA: TGTGCCAGTAGTATAGCTAGAACAGATACGCAGTATTTT; D: NA; V: TRBV19; size: NA; J: TRBJ2-3; length: 13
CDR3: CASSPTEGGYGYTF; DNA: TGTGCCAGCAGCCCCACGGAGGGAGGATATGGCTACACCTTC; D: NA; V: TRBV7-6; size: NA; J: TRBJ1-2; length: 14
CDR3: CASSHVRAEAFF; DNA: TGTGCCAGCAGCCACGTGCGGGCTGAAGCTTTCTTT; D: NA; V: TRBV7-2; size: NA; J: TRBJ1-1; length: 12
CDR3: CASSAQGRGYTF; DNA: TGTGCCAGCAGCGCCCAGGGAAGGGGCTACACCTTC; D: NA; V: TRBV3-1/TRBV3-2; size: NA; J: TRBJ1-2; length: 12
CDR3: CASSPRAGDEQFF; DNA: TGTGCCAGCTCACCACGTGCAGGGGATGAGCAGTTCTTC; D: NA; V: TRBV18; size: NA; J: TRBJ2-1; length: 13
CDR3: CASRADATNEKLFF; DNA: TGTGCCAGCAGGGCAGATGCAACTAATGAAAAACTGTTTTTT; D: NA; V: TRBV6-5; size: once; J: TRBJ1-4; length: 14
CDR3: CASKIGPAGSPLHF; DNA: TGCGCCAGCAAGATCGGCCCGGCGGGTTCACCCCTCCACTTT; D: NA; V: TRBV5-1; size: once; J: TRBJ1-6; length: 14
CDR3: CATSDKGQGGSTDTQYF; DNA: TGTGCCACCAGTGATAAGGGACAGGGAGGCTCCACAGATACGCAGTATTTT; D: TRBD1; V: TRBV24-1; size: NA; J: TRBJ2-3; length: 17